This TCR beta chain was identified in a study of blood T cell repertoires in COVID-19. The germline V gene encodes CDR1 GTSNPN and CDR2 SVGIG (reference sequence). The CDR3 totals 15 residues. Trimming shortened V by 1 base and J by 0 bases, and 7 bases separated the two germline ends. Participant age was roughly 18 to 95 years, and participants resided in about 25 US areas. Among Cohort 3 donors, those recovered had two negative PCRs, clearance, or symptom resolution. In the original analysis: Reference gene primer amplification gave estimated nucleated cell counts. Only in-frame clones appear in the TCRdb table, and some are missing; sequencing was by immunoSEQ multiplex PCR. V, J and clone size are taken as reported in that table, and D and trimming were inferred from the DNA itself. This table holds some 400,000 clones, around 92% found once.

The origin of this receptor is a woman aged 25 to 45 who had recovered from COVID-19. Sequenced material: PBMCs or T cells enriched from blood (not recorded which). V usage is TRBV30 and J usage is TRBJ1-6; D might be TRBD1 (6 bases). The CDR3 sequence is CAWSEQGSYNSPLHF. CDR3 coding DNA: TGTGCCTGGAGTGAACAGGGCTCCTATAATTCACCCCTCCACTTT.